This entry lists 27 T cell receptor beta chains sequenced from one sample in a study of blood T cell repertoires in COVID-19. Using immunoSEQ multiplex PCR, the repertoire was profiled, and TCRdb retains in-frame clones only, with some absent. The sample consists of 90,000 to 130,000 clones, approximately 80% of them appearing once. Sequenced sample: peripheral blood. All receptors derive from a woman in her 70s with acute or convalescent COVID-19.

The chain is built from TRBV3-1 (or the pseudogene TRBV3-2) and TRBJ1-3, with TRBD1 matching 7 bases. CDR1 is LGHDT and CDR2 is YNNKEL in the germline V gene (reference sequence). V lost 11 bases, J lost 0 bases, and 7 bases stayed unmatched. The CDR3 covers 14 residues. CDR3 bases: TGTGCCGCGGGAGGGGACAGCTCTGGAAACACCATATATTTT. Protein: CAAGGDSSGNTIYF.

CDR3 DNA sequence: TGTGCCAGTAGCCCAAGTCCGGGACAGGGAAAGACCCAGTACTTC. It translates to CASSPSPGQGKTQYF. The chain links TRBV19 to TRBJ2-5, with 9 nucleotides matching TRBD1. Per the germline V gene, CDR1 is LNHDA and CDR2 is SQIVND (reference sequence). J gave up 6 bases and V 6 bases, and 11 bases lay outside the gene matches. This CDR3 has 15 amino acids. The whole variable domain, filled in from reference TRBV19 and TRBJ2-5, reads DGGITQSPKYLFRKEGQNVTLSCEQNLNHDAMYWYRQDPGQGLRLIYYSQIVNDFQKGDIAEGYSVSREKKESFPLTVTSAQKNPTAFYLCASSPSPGQGKTQYFGPGTRLLVL.

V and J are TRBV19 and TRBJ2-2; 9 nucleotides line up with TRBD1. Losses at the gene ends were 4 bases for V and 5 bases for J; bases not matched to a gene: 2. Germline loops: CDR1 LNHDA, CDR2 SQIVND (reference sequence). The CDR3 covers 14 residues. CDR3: CASSTTGGTGELFF. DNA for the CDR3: TGTGCCAGTAGTACGACAGGGGGGACCGGGGAGCTGTTTTTT.

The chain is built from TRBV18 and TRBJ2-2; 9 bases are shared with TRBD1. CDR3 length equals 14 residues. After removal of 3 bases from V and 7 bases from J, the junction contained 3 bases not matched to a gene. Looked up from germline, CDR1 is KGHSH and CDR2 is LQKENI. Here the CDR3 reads CASSPGQGSGELFF. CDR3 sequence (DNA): TGTGCCAGCTCACCCGGACAGGGGAGCGGGGAGCTGTTTTTT.

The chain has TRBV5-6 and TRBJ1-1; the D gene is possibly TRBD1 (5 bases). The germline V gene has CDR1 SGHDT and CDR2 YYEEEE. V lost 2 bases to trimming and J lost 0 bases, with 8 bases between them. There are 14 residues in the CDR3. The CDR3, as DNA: TGTGCCAGCAGCTTACACAGGATGAACACTGAAGCTTTCTTT. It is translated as CASSLHRMNTEAFF.

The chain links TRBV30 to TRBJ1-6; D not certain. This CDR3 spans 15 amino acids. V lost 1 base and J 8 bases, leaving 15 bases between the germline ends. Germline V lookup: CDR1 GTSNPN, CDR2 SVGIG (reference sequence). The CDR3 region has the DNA TGTGCCTGGAGTGGACTGGGGAGGGCGGATTCACCCCTCCACTTT. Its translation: CAWSGLGRADSPLHF.

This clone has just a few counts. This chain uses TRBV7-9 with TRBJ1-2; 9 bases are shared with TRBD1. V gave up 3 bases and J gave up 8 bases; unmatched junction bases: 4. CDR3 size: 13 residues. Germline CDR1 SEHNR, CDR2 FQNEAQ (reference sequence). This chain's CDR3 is CASSFRTGEGYTF. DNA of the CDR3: TGTGCCAGCAGCTTTAGGACAGGGGAAGGCTACACCTTC.

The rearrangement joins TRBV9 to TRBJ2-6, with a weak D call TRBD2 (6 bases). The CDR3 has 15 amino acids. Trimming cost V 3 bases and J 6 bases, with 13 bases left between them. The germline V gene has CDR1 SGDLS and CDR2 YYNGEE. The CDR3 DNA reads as TGTGCCAGCAGCGCCTTTAGCGGAGTGGCCAACGTCCTGACTTTC. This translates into CASSAFSGVANVLTF.

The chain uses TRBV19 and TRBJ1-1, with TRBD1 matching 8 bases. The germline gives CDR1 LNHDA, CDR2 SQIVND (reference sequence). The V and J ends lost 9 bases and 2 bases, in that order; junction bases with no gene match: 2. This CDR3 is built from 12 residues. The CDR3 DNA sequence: TGTGCCAGCGGGACAGGTAACACTGAAGCTTTCTTT. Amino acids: CASGTGNTEAFF. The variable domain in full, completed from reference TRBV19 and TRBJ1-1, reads DGGITQSPKYLFRKEGQNVTLSCEQNLNHDAMYWYRQDPGQGLRLIYYSQIVNDFQKGDIAEGYSVSREKKESFPLTVTSAQKNPTAFYLCASGTGNTEAFFGQGTRLTVV.

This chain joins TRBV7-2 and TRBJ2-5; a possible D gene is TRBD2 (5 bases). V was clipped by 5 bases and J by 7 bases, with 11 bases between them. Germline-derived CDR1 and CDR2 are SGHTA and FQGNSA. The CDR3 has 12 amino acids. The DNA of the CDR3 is TGTGCCAGCAGCCACCCACGGGGGACCCAGTACTTC. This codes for CASSHPRGTQYF.

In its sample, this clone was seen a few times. The chain's CDR3 is CASSVGGGGTSYEQYF. In DNA form, the CDR3 reads TGTGCCAGCAGCGTAGGTGGCGGGGGCACCTCCTACGAGCAGTACTTC. The chain uses TRBV9 and TRBJ2-7; D might be TRBD2 (7 bases). Trimming removed 0 bases from V and 0 bases from J, with 13 bases in between. The CDR3 consists of 16 residues. CDR1 SGDLS and CDR2 YYNGEE come from the germline V gene.

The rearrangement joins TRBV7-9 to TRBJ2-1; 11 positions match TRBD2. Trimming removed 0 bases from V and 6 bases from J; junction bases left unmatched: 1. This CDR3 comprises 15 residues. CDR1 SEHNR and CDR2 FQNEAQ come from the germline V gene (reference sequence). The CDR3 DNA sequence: TGTGCCAGCAGCTTAGCGACTAGCGGGGTCAATGAGCAGTTCTTC. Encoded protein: CASSLATSGVNEQFF.

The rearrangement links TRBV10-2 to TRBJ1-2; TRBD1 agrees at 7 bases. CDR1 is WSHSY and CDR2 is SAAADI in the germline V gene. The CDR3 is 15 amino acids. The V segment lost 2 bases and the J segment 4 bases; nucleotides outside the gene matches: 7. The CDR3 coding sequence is TGCGCCAGCAGTGAGATAGGACAGGTGGTCTATGGCTACACCTTC. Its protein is CASSEIGQVVYGYTF.

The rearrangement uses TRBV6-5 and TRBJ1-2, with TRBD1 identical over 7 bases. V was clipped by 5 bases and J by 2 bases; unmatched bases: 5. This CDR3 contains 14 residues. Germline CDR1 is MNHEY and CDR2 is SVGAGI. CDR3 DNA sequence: TGTGCCAGCAGTCCCGGGGGACAGAACTATGGCTACACCTTC. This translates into CASSPGGQNYGYTF.

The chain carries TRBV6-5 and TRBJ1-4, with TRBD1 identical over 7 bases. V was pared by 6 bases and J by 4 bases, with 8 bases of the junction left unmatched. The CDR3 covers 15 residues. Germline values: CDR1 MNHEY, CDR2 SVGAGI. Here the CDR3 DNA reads TGTGCCAGCAGCCCCGGGACAGCGTTTAATGAAAAACTGTTTTTT. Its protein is CASSPGTAFNEKLFF.

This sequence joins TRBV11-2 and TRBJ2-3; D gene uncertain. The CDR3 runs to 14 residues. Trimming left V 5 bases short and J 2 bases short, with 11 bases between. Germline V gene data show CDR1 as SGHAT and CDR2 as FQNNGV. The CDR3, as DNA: TGTGCCAGCAGCCTCGTGCGGTTCACAGATACGCAGTATTTT. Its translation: CASSLVRFTDTQYF.

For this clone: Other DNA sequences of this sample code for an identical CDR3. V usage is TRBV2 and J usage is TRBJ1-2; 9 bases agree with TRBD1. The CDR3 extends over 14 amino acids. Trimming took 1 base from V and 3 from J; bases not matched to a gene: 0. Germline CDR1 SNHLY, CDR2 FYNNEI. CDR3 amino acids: CASSEGTGDYGYTF. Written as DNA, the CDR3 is TGTGCCAGCAGTGAAGGGACAGGGGACTATGGCTACACCTTC.

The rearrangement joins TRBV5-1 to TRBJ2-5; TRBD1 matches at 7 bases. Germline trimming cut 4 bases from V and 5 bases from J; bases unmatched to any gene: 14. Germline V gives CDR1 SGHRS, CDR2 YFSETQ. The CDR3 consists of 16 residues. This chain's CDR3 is CASSHGQAAPGETQYF. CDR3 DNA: TGCGCCAGCAGCCACGGACAGGCAGCCCCCGGGGAGACCCAGTACTTC.

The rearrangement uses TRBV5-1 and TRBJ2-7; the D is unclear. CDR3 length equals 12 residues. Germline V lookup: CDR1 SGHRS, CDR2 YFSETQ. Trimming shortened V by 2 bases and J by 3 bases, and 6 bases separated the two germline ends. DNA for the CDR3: TGCGCCAGCAGCTTCAGTGACTACGAGCAGTACTTC. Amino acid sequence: CASSFSDYEQYF.

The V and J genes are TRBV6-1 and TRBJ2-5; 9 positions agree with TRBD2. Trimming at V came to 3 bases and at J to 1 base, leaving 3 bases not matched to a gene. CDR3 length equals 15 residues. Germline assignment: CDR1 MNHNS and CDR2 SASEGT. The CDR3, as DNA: TGTGCCAGCAGTGAGACGGGACTAGCCCAAGAGACCCAGTACTTC. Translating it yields CASSETGLAQETQYF.

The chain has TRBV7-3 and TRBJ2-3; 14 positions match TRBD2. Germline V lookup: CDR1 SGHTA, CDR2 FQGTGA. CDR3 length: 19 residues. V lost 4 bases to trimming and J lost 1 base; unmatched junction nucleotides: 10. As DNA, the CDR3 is TGTGCCAGCAGCTCAACCGGGACTAGCGGGAGATGGGGCACAGATACGCAGTATTTT. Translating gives CASSSTGTSGRWGTDTQYF.

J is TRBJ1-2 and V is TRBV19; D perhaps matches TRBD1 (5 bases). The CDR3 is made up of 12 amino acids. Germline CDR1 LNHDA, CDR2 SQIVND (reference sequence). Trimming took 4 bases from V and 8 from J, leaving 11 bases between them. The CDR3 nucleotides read TGTGCCAGTAGTACGGGGGATCGGGGCTACACCTTC. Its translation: CASSTGDRGYTF.

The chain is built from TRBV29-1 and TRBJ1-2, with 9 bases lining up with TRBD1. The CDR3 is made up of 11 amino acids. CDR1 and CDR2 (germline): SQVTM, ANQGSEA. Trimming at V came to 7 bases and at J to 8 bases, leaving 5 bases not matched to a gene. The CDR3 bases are TGCAGCGCCCGACAGGGGGGAGGCTACACCTTC. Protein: CSARQGGGYTF.

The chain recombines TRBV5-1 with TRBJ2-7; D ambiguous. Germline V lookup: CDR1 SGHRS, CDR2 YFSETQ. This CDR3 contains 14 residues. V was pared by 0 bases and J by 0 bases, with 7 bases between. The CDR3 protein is CASSLERSSYEQYF. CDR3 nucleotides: TGCGCCAGCAGCTTGGAGAGGAGCTCCTACGAGCAGTACTTC.

DNA of the CDR3: TGTGCCAGCAGCCAAGGGAGGGGTTTAGCTTTCTTT. Translated, it gives CASSQGRGLAFF. The rearrangement joins TRBV3-1 (or the pseudogene TRBV3-2) to TRBJ1-1, with D tentatively TRBD1 (5 bases). CDR3 length: 12 amino acids. Germline-derived CDR1 and CDR2 are LGHDT and YNNKEL (reference sequence). V lost 1 base, J lost 10 bases, and 10 bases lay in between.

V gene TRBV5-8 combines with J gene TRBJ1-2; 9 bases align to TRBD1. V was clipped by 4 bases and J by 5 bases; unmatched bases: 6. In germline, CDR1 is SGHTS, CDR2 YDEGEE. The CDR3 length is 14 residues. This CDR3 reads CASSPGQGEYGYTF. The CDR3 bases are TGTGCCAGCAGCCCGGGACAGGGCGAGTATGGCTACACCTTC.

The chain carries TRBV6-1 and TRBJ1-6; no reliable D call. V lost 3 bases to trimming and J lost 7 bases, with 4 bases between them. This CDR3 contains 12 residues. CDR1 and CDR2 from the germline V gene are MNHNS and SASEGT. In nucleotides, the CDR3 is TGTGCCAGCAGTGAGAGGAATTCACCCCTCCACTTT. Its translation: CASSERNSPLHF.